This T cell receptor (beta chain) originates from a study of Ad26.COV2.S vaccination and SARS-CoV-2 variants (dated by TCRdb to the early 2020s). At the level of the whole study: Donors in the vaccine arm were drawn from COV1001, a phase I-IIa trial of Ad26.COV2.S in healthy adults that was multicentre, randomized, double-blind and placebo-controlled. Participants in the trial were split at random into five groups of five each, receiving low-dose or high-dose Ad26.COV2.S once or twice, or else placebo on both occasions. The TCR-sequenced set comprised approximately 30 samples: approximately 20 Ad26.COV2.S vaccine recipients, 5 placebo recipients and 8 SARS-CoV-2 convalescent individuals. Ad26.COV2.S was administered intramuscularly at a dose of 5x10^10 or 1x10^11 viral particles, either as one shot or as two shots given 56 days apart. The specificity and breadth of SARS-CoV-2-reactive T cell receptors after Ad26.COV2.S vaccination were assessed by TCRbeta repertoire sequencing. Throughout the experiments and outcome assessment, investigators stayed blinded to trial group allocation. Findings and caveats that apply to the study as a whole: The study lacked the statistical power to compare responses across vaccine doses or regimens. Higher spike-specific TCR breadth was observed in Ad26.COV2.S recipients than in placebo recipients (P = 0.0014). According to the authors, total T cell responses may have been underestimated by the TCR breadth and depth analyses. Comparable non-spike TCR breadth was observed between vaccine and placebo recipients, consistent with only spike being contained in the vaccine. After vaccination, spike-specific CD8+ and CD4+ T cell responses were reported to show substantial breadth.

Trimming at the junction amounts to 6 bases on V and 5 bases on J, and the germline ends lie 17 bases apart. The CDR3 measures 15 amino acids from cysteine to phenylalanine. Only CDR3 DNA is held: 45 bases, read in frame from base 1. The germline V gene yields MNHEY for CDR1 and SVGEGT for CDR2. As to this clone: No cognate antigen has been identified for it. Qualities for individual bases were not recorded, and no much larger clone is one base off.

The immunoSEQ Assay was the method used to sequence TCRbeta CDR3 regions. After extraction, genomic DNA underwent amplification by bias-controlled multiplex PCR, followed by high-throughput sequencing. The authors' pipeline ran thus. To quantify the absolute abundance of every unique TCRbeta CDR3 region, sequences were collapsed and filtered. Usable DNA was measured by amplifying reference genes present in all nucleated cells, and TCRbeta template counts were normalized to that usable DNA to estimate T cell fraction. Repertoire TCRs were annotated as SARS-CoV-2-specific when V gene, CDR3 amino acid sequence and J gene were exactly matched to a known reactive TCR set. MIRA supplied the reference SARS-CoV-2 TCR set, which was filtered for enrichment in COVID-19-positive ImmuneCODE repertoires so that public or cross-reactive TCRs were removed. Drawing on the MIRA antigens, annotated TCRs were analysed further at the level of specific ORF or position within ORF. Depth was the summed frequency of annotated unique rearrangements, while breadth was defined as annotated unique rearrangements over total unique productive rearrangements. TCR breadth was compared between groups using two-sided Wilcoxon rank-sum tests. Sourced from immuneACCESS, this table was stored by TCRdb with only in-frame sequences that have V and J called. A share of the clones is absent; for the studies checked, an unresolved V gene accounts for under half, and the remainder has no known explanation. The V and J calls and the clone size are those of that table, but D and trimming were determined from the DNA. This sample holds about 470,000 clones; around 91% were observed only once. The ten largest clones take up roughly 3.9% of the sample.

Sample treatment or condition, as interpreted from the label and publication: around 19 received Ad26.COV2.S at low or high dose, single or two shots; five or six received placebo; per-sample allocation not given. Repertoires of vaccine and placebo recipients were sequenced from samples taken on day 63 after the first injection. In Cohort 1b, about 27 adults aged 18-55 years were enrolled at a single site in Boston, USA, between 29 July and 7 August 2020. Ad26.COV2.S was a replication-incompetent adenovirus type 26 vector expressing a prefusion-stabilized SARS-CoV-2 spike protein from the original Wuhan strain.

The sequence is built from TRBV6-2 or TRBV6-3 and TRBJ1-5; possibly the D gene is TRBD1, per 6 matching bases. This clonotype was obtained from a person between 18 and 65 years old who received the Ad26.COV2.S COVID-19 vaccine or a placebo. The input for sequencing was peripheral blood, taken in a trial of Ad26.COV2.S vaccine versus placebo. The CDR3 here reads CASSPQLGAYQPQHF. The nucleotide sequence is given as TGTGCCAGCAGCCCCCAGCTGGGGGCCTATCAGCCCCAGCATTTT.